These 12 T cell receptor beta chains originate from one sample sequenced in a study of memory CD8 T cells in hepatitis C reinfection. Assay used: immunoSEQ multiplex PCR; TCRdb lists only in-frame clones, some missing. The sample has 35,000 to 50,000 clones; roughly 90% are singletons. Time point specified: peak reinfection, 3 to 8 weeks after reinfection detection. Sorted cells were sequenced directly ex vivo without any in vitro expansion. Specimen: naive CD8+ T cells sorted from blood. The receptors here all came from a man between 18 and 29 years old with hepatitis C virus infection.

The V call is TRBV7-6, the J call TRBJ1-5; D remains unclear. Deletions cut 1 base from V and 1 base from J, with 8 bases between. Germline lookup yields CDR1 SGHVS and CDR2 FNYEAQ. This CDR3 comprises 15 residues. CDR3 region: CASSLGAGSNQPQHF. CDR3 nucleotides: TGTGCCAGCAGCTTAGGGGCAGGAAGCAATCAGCCCCAGCATTTT.

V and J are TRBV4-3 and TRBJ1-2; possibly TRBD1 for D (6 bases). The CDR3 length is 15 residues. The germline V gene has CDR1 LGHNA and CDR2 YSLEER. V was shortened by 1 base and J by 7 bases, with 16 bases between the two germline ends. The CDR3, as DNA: TGCGCCAGCAGCCAAGCCCCGGGACAAGGAAGTGGCTACACCTTC. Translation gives CASSQAPGQGSGYTF.

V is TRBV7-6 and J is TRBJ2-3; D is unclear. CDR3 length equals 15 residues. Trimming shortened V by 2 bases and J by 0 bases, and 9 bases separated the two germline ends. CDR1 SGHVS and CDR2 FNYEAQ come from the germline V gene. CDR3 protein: CASSLSATSTDTQYF. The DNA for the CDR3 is TGTGCCAGCAGCTTATCAGCGACTAGCACAGATACGCAGTATTTT.

The CDR3 loop reads CASSLTGQHLEETQYF. CDR3 sequence (DNA): TGTGCCAGCAGTTTAACTGGACAGCACTTAGAAGAGACCCAGTACTTC. The V gene is TRBV27, the J gene TRBJ2-5, with D possibly matching TRBD1 (6 bases). Looked up from germline, CDR1 is MNHEY and CDR2 is SMNVEV (reference sequence). Between the trimmed V and J ends, which lost 2 bases and 3 bases, there was a span of 16 bases. The CDR3 is made up of 16 amino acids.

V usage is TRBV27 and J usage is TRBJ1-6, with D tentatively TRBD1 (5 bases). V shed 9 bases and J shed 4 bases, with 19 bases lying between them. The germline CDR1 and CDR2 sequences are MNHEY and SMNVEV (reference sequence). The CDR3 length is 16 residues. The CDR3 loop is CASLKRGKGYNSPLHF. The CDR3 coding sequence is TGTGCCAGTCTCAAGCGGGGAAAGGGGTATAATTCACCCCTCCACTTT.

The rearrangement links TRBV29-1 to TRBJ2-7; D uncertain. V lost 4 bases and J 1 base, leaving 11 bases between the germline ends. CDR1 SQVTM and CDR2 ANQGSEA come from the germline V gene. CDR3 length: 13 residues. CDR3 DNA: TGCAGCGTTGGATCTACAGAATCCTACGAGCAGTACTTC. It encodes CSVGSTESYEQYF.

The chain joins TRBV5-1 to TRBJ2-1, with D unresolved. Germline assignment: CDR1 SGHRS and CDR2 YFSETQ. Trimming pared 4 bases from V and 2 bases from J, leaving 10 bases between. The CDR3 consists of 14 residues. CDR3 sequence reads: CASSEAVPYNEQFF. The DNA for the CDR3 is TGCGCCAGCAGCGAGGCGGTTCCCTACAATGAGCAGTTCTTC.

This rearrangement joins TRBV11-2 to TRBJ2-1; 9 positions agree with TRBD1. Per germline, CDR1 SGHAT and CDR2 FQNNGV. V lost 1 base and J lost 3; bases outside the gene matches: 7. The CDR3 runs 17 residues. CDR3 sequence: CASSLGWTGVGYNEQFF. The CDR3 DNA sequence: TGTGCCAGCAGCTTAGGGTGGACAGGGGTCGGCTACAATGAGCAGTTCTTC. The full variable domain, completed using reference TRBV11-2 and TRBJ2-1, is EAGVAQSPRYKIIEKRQSVAFWCNPISGHATLYWYQQILGQGPKLLIQFQNNGVVDDSQLPKDRFSAERLKGVDSTLKIQPAKLEDSAVYLCASSLGWTGVGYNEQFFGPGTRLTVL.

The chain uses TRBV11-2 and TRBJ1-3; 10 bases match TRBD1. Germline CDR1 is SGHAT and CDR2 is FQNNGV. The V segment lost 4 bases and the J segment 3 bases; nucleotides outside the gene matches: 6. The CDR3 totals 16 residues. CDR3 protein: CASSSPGQGFGNTIYF. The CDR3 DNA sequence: TGTGCCAGCAGCTCACCGGGACAGGGGTTTGGAAACACCATATATTTT.

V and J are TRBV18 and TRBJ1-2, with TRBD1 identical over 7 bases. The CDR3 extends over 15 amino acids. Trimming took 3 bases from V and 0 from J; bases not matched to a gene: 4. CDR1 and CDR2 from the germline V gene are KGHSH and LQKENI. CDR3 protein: CASSPGTVTNYGYTF. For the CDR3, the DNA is TGTGCCAGCTCACCCGGGACAGTGACTAACTATGGCTACACCTTC.

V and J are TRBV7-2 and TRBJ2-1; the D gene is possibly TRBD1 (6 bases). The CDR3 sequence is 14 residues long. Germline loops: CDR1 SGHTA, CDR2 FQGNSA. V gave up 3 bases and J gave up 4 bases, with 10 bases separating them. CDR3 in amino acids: CASSLSRGYNEQFF. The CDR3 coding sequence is TGTGCCAGCAGCTTGTCGAGGGGGTACAATGAGCAGTTCTTC.

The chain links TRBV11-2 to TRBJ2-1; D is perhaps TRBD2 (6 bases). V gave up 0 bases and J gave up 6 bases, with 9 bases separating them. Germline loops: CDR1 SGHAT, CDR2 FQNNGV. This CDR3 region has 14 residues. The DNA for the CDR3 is TGTGCCAGCAGCTTAGAGGGGGGATTCAATGAGCAGTTCTTC. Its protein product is CASSLEGGFNEQFF.